Following are 18 T cell receptor beta chains from one sample sequenced in a study of T cells after yellow fever vaccination. TCRdb independently ran MiXCR on the 5' RACE reads; one entry per CDR3 protein. The sample shows 350,000 to 550,000 distinct CDR3 sequences, around 19% of them seen only once. Sequenced here: PBMCs, sampled before the yellow fever booster vaccination. The source is a man aged 18 to 30 who received the YFV17D yellow fever vaccine.

V gene TRBV5-4 combines with J gene TRBJ2-2; D is possibly TRBD2 (6 bases). The CDR3 sequence is 15 residues long. V lost 5 bases to trimming and J lost 1 base, with 12 bases between them. Germline CDR1 reads SGHNT; CDR2 reads YYREEE (reference sequence). In DNA, the CDR3 is TGTGCCAGCAGACCGGGACTGATGAACACCGGGGAGCTGTTTTTT. This sequence encodes CASRPGLMNTGELFF.

This clonotype was seen more than once but under ten times. The chain's CDR3 is CASSLGQGITKQYV. The DNA for the CDR3 is TGTGCCAGCAGTTTGGGACAGGGAATTACGAAGCAGTACGTC. The V call is TRBV28, the J call TRBJ2-7, with 9 bases lining up with TRBD1. CDR3 size: 14 residues. J was trimmed by 8 bases and V by 3 bases; bases with no gene match: 8. From germline, CDR1 is MDHEN and CDR2 SYDVKM.

The gene calls are TRBV11-2 and TRBJ2-3, with D perhaps matching TRBD2 (6 bases). The CDR3 loop spans 14 amino acids. V dropped 1 base and J dropped 9 bases, with 14 bases sitting between them. The germline V gene has CDR1 SGHAT and CDR2 FQNNGV. Written as DNA, the CDR3 is TGTGCCAGCAGCTTAGCCCCTGGGGGGTCCACGCAGTATTTT. Its translation is CASSLAPGGSTQYF. Full variable domain (remainder filled in from reference TRBV11-2 and TRBJ2-3): EAGVAQSPRYKIIEKRQSVAFWCNPISGHATLYWYQQILGQGPKLLIQFQNNGVVDDSQLPKDRFSAERLKGVDSTLKIQPAKLEDSAVYLCASSLAPGGSTQYFGPGTRLTVL.

CDR3 in amino acids: CASSSGLAGGRETQYF. For the CDR3, the DNA is TGTGCCAGCAGCTCGGGACTAGCGGGGGGGAGAGAGACCCAGTACTTC. V is TRBV7-2 and J is TRBJ2-5; 16 bases line up with TRBD2. CDR3 length: 16 residues. Germline loops: CDR1 SGHTA, CDR2 FQGNSA. V lost 4 bases to trimming and J lost 4 bases; unmatched junction nucleotides: 3.

The chain combines TRBV5-1 with TRBJ1-6; 7 nucleotides agree with TRBD1. This CDR3 has 17 amino acids. Trimming took 10 bases from V and 1 from J; bases not matched to a gene: 14. Germline assignment: CDR1 SGHRS and CDR2 YFSETQ. This CDR3 is CAFRTGETGSYNSPLHF. CDR3 nucleotides: TGCGCCTTCAGGACAGGAGAAACGGGTTCCTATAATTCACCCCTCCACTTT.

This clonotype was counted a few times. J is TRBJ1-1 and V is TRBV20-1, with D hard to call. The V gene lost 3 bases and the J gene lost 3 bases, with 11 bases spanning the gap. This CDR3 has 13 amino acids. CDR1 is DFQATT and CDR2 is SNEGSKA in the germline V gene (reference sequence). CDR3 in amino acids: CSARPAAHTEAFF. CDR3 DNA sequence: TGCAGTGCTAGGCCGGCAGCCCACACTGAAGCTTTCTTT.

The sample holds many counts of this clonotype. V and J are TRBV3-1 and TRBJ2-7; D gene ambiguous. Germline CDR1 reads LGHDT; CDR2 reads YNNKEL (reference sequence). The CDR3 is 12 residues long. The germline V and J ends were trimmed by 1 base and 4 bases, with 5 bases remaining between them. CDR3 in amino acids: CASSQGEYEQYV. The CDR3 coding sequence is TGTGCCAGCAGCCAAGGTGAATACGAGCAGTACGTC.

This clonotype was picked up a small number of times. V is TRBV24-1 and J is TRBJ1-1, with a tentative D call TRBD1 (5 bases). Germline V lookup: CDR1 KGHDR, CDR2 SFDVKD. V gave up 3 bases and J gave up 5 bases, with 15 bases separating them. The CDR3 loop spans 15 amino acids. The CDR3 bases are TGTGCCACCAGTGATAGCAGGGTTGCTGGAACTGAAGCTTTCTTT. This encodes CATSDSRVAGTEAFF.

This chain joins TRBV4-3 and TRBJ1-5; D ambiguous. V lost 0 bases to trimming and J lost 3 bases, with 6 bases between them. The CDR3 extends over 14 amino acids. Germline V gene data show CDR1 as LGHNA and CDR2 as YSLEER. The CDR3 region is CASSQDVVNQPQHF. The CDR3 nucleotides are TGCGCCAGCAGCCAAGATGTAGTCAATCAGCCCCAGCATTTT.

The V and J genes are TRBV7-2 and TRBJ1-2, with 10 bases aligning to TRBD1. V was clipped by 4 bases and J by 5 bases; unmatched bases: 7. Germline lookup yields CDR1 SGHTA and CDR2 FQGNSA. The CDR3 is 15 residues long. The CDR3 loop reads CASSSLTGGGYGYTF. The DNA of the CDR3 is TGTGCCAGCAGCTCCTTGACAGGGGGCGGGTATGGCTACACCTTC. The full variable domain, with the rest looked up from reference TRBV7-2 and TRBJ1-2, is GAGVSQSPSNKVTEKGKDVELRCDPISGHTALYWYRQSLGQGLEFLIYFQGNSAPDKSGLPSDRFSAERTGGSVSTLTIQRTQQEDSAVYLCASSSLTGGGYGYTFGSGTRLTVV.

The V gene is TRBV3-1, the J gene TRBJ2-3; D is possibly TRBD1 (5 bases). The CDR3 has 17 amino acids. CDR1 and CDR2 from the germline V gene are LGHDT and YNNKEL (reference sequence). V was clipped by 0 bases and J by 2 bases, with 15 bases between them. DNA for the CDR3: TGTGCCAGCAGCCAAGATTATTTGGCAGGGTTCACAGATACGCAGTATTTT. Translated: CASSQDYLAGFTDTQYF.

There are a few counts of this clonotype. This chain links TRBV12-3 or TRBV12-4 with TRBJ2-5; 7 bases fit TRBD2. This CDR3 has 15 amino acids. V shed 1 base and J 5 bases; nucleotides not matched to a gene: 7. CDR3 nucleotides: TGTGCCAGCAGTTTAGTCCTGGGGGAGGGGGAGACCCAGTACTTC. Translated, it gives CASSLVLGEGETQYF.

This chain joins TRBV9 and TRBJ2-2; possible D gene TRBD2, 6 bases. CDR1 and CDR2 (germline): SGDLS, YYNGEE. There are 15 residues in the CDR3. V lost 0 bases, J lost 7 bases, and 13 bases lay in between. The CDR3, as DNA: TGTGCCAGCAGCGTAGACGCGGGATTGGACGGGGAGCTGTTTTTT. Its translation is CASSVDAGLDGELFF.

The J gene is TRBJ1-1, the V gene TRBV12-3 or TRBV12-4; D possibly corresponds to TRBD1 (5 bases). This CDR3 contains 14 residues. Trimming removed 3 bases at V and 4 bases at J, with 12 bases between. The CDR3, as DNA: TGTGCCAGCAGTTTTTTGGGGGGTGGCACTGAAGCTTTCTTT. It translates to CASSFLGGGTEAFF.

The chain has TRBV11-2 and TRBJ2-1, with 8 bases fitting TRBD2. Looked up from germline, CDR1 is SGHAT and CDR2 is FQNNGV. The ends lost 5 bases at V and 4 bases at J; junction bases unmatched: 4. The CDR3 sequence is 14 residues long. DNA for the CDR3: TGTGCCAGCAGCCCGCGGGGGGAATACAATGAGCAGTTCTTC. Translating gives CASSPRGEYNEQFF.

This rearrangement joins TRBV20-1 to TRBJ1-4; 8 bases map to TRBD1. The V gene end was trimmed by 3 bases and the J gene end by 6 bases; junction bases not matched to a gene: 0. Looked up from germline, CDR1 is DFQATT and CDR2 is SNEGSKA (reference sequence). CDR3 size: 12 residues. CDR3 protein: CSARTGDEKLFF. The CDR3 DNA reads as TGCAGTGCTAGGACAGGGGATGAAAAACTGTTTTTT.

The table lists this clonotype with a few counts. This chain connects TRBV20-1 to TRBJ2-3, with a possible D match to TRBD1 (5 bases). Germline CDR1 reads DFQATT; CDR2 reads SNEGSKA (reference sequence). The CDR3 runs 17 residues. V was cut by 1 base and J by 1 base, with 18 bases left in between. The CDR3 spells CSARGLGKSQGTDTQYF. Here the CDR3 DNA reads TGCAGTGCTAGAGGCCTGGGGAAGTCACAGGGCACAGATACGCAGTATTTT.

This clonotype occurred a few times. The genes are TRBV5-1 and TRBJ2-1; 11 nucleotides agree with TRBD2. Germline CDR1 and CDR2: SGHRS and YFSETQ. This CDR3 is 17 amino acids long. V dropped 4 bases and J dropped 12; count of bases not matched to a gene: 18. The CDR3 region has the DNA TGCGCCAGCAGCGCTAGGGCGACTAGCGGGAAACCCGCGGGGCAGTTCTTC. The encoded protein is CASSARATSGKPAGQFF.